This TCR beta chain was observed in a study of blood T cell repertoires in COVID-19 (dated by TCRdb to between 2020 and 2021). The study in broad terms: Samples from collaborators originated in the United States, Italy and Spain and spanned both the acute and convalescent phases of COVID-19. The prospective study material was composed of cDNA or gDNA derived from T cells, B-cell-depleted T cells, or PBMCs. The samples were drawn from two sources: the first 160 participants of the ongoing ImmuneRACE study, and 1,200 or so subjects contributed by 6 global collaborators. The repertoires were made available in a free public database intended to serve as a resource for research on the immune response to SARS-CoV-2. Deeply sampled blood TCRbeta repertoires from subjects exposed to, actively infected with, or recovered from COVID-19 were included in the dataset. The sample metadata nearly always contained a de-identified subject ID, COVID-19 status, age in years and sex. Where HLA class I and class II types were available, the types were taken from metadata supplied by the sample provider, not from assay-based typing. Study-level results and caveats: The amount of clinical and demographic metadata varied by source and participant and was provided uncurated.

TCRbeta CDR3 regions were amplified from genomic DNA by means of the immunoSEQ Assay, a bias-controlled multiplex PCR. The original pipeline was this. Nucleated cell counts per sample were estimated from amplification of reference gene primers within the assay. Sequence reads were collapsed and filtered to measure the absolute abundance of every unique TCRbeta CDR3 rearrangement. For each sample, productive Simpson clonality was calculated by taking the square root of Simpson's diversity index across productive rearrangements. The table was pulled from immuneACCESS by TCRdb, which kept in-frame rearrangements only. Such tables lose some clones; where checked, under half of the loss comes from unresolved V genes, and the rest has no known cause. For V, J and clone size, that table is used; D and trimming come from the DNA. Across this sample there are 50,000 to 75,000 clones, with over 65% seen only once. Approximately 14% of the sample is taken by the ten largest.

In Seattle, one collaborating source enrolled patients while the infection was active and tracked those patients longitudinally over the course of disease. Whole blood was collected in K2EDTA tubes by collaborating institutions according to the institutions' own protocols. For TCRbeta analysis, collaborator samples were shipped as frozen whole blood, as isolated PBMCs, or as DNA extracted from either sample type. Of note for this clone: The antigen this receptor binds is unknown. No clone much larger than this one lies a single base away; base qualities are absent.

The origin of this receptor is a man in his sixties with COVID-19, enrolled during active disease. Sequencing was carried out using peripheral blood.

The nucleotides read TGTGCCAGCAGTAGCGGGAGGGCCCGCACCGGGGAGCTGTTTTTT. This is translated as CASSSGRARTGELFF. The rearrangement joined TRBV6-5 to TRBJ2-2, with 10 central nucleotides matching TRBD2. Ends trimmed: V by 5 bases, J by 4 bases; bases unmatched to a gene: 4. CDR1 MNHEY and CDR2 SVGAGI are derived from the germline V gene. The CDR3 measures 15 amino acids from cysteine to phenylalanine. Solely the CDR3 DNA is kept, with 45 bases framed from the first base.